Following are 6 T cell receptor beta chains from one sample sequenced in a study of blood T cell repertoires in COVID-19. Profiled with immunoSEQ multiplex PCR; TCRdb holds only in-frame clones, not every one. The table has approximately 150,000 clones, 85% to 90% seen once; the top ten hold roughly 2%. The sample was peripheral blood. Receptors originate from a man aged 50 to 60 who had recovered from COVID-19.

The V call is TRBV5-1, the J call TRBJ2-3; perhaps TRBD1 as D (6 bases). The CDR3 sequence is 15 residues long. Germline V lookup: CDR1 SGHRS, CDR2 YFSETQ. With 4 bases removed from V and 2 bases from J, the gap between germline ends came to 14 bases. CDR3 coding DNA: TGCGCCAGCAGCCGTACCGGGACATCCACAGATACGCAGTATTTT. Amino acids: CASSRTGTSTDTQYF.

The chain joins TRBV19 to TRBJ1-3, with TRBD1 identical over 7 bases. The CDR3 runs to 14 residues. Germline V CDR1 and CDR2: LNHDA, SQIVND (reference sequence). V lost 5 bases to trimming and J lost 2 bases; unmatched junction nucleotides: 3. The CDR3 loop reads CASSPTGTGNTIYF. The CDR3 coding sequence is TGTGCCAGTAGTCCGACAGGGACTGGAAACACCATATATTTT.

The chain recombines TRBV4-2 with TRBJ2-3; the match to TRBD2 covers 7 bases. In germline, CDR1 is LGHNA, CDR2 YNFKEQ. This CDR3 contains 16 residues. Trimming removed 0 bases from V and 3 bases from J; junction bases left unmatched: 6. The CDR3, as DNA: TGTGCCAGCAGCCAAGAGGCTCTAGCGGCAACAGATACGCAGTATTTT. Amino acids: CASSQEALAATDTQYF.

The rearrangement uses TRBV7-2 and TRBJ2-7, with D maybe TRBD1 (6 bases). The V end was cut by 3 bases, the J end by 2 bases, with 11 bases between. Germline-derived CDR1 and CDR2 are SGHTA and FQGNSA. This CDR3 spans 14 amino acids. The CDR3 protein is CASSFEGGTYEQYF. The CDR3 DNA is TGTGCCAGCAGCTTCGAAGGGGGAACCTACGAGCAGTACTTC.

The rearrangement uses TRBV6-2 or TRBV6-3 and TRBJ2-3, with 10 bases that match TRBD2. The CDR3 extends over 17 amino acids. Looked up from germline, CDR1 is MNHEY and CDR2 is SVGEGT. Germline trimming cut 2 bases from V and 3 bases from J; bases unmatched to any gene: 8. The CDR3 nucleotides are TGTGCCAGCAGTTACGGGGCTAGCGGGGGTCTAACAGATACGCAGTATTTT. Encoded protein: CASSYGASGGLTDTQYF.

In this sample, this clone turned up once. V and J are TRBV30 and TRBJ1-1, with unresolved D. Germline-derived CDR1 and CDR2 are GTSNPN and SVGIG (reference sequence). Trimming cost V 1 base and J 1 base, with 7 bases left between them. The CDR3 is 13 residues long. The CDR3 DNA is TGTGCCTGGAGTGGATACGGGAACACTGAAGCTTTCTTT. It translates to CAWSGYGNTEAFF.